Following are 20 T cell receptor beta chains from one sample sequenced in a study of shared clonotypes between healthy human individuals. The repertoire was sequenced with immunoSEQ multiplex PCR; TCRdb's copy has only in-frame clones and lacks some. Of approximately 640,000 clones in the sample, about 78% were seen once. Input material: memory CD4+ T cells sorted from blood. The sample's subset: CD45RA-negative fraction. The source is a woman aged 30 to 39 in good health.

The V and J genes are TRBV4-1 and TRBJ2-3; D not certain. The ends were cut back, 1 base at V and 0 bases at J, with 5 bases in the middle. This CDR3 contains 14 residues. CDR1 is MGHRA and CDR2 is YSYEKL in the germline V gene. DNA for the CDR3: TGCGCCAGCAGCCAAGTCTTAAGCACAGATACGCAGTATTTT. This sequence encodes CASSQVLSTDTQYF.

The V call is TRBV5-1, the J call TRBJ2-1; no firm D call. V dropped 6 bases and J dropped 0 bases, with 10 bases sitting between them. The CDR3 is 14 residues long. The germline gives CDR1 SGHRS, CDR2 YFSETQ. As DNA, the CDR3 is TGCGCCAGCATGGCGGACGGCTCCTACAATGAGCAGTTCTTC. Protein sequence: CASMADGSYNEQFF.

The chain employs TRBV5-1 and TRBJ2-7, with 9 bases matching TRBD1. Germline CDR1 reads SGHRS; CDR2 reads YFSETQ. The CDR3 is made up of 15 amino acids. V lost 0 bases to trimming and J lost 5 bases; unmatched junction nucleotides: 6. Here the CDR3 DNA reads TGCGCCAGCAGCTTGGTAGGACAGGGGTTGGACGAGCAGTACTTC. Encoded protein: CASSLVGQGLDEQYF.

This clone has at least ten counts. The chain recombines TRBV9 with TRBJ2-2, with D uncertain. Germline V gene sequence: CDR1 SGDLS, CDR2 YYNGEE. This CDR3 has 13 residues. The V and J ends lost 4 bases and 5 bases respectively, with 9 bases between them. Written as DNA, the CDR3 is TGTGCCAGCAGCCCCTTAGGGACCGGGGAGCTGTTTTTT. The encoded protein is CASSPLGTGELFF.

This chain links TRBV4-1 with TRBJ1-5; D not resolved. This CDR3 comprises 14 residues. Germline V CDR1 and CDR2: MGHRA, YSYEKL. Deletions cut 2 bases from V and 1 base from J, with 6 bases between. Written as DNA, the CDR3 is TGCGCCAGCAGCCAACAAGACAGCAATCAGCCCCAGCATTTT. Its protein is CASSQQDSNQPQHF.

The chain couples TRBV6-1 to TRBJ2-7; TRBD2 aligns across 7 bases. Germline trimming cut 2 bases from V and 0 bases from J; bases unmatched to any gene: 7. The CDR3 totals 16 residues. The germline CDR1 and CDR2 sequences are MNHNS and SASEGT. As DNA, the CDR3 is TGTGCCAGCAGTGAACGGGTAGCGGGCACCTCCTACGAGCAGTACTTC. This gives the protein CASSERVAGTSYEQYF.

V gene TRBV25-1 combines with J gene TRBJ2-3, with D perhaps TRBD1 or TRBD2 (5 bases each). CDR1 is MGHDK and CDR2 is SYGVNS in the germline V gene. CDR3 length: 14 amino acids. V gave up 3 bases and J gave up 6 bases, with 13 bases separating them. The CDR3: CASSDPTGADTQYF. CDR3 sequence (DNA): TGTGCCAGCAGTGACCCGACCGGGGCCGATACGCAGTATTTT. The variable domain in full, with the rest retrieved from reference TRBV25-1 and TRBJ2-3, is EADIYQTPRYLVIGTGKKITLECSQTMGHDKMYWYQQDPGMELHLIHYSYGVNSTEKGDLSSESTVSRIRTEHFPLTLESARPSHTSQYLCASSDPTGADTQYFGPGTRLTVL.

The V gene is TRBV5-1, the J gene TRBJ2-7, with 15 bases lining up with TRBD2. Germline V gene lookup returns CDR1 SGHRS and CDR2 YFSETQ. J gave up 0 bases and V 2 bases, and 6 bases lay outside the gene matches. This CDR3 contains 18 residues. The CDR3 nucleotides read TGCGCCAGCAGCTTAGGGACTAGCGGGAGGTCTACCTCCTACGAGCAGTACTTC. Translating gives CASSLGTSGRSTSYEQYF.

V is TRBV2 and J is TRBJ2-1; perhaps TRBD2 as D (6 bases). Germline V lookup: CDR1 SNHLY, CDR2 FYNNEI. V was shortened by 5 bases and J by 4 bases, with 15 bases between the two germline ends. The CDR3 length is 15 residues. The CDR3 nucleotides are TGTGCCAGCAGTCCTAGCGCATTAGTATACAATGAGCAGTTCTTC. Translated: CASSPSALVYNEQFF.

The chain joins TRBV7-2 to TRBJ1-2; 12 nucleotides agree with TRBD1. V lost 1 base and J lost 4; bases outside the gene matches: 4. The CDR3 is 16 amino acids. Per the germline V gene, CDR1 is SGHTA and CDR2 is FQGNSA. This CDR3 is CASSLGPGQGAYGYTF. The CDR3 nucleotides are TGTGCCAGCAGCTTAGGTCCGGGACAGGGGGCCTATGGCTACACCTTC. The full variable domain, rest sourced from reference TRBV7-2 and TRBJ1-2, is GAGVSQSPSNKVTEKGKDVELRCDPISGHTALYWYRQSLGQGLEFLIYFQGNSAPDKSGLPSDRFSAERTGGSVSTLTIQRTQQEDSAVYLCASSLGPGQGAYGYTFGSGTRLTVV.

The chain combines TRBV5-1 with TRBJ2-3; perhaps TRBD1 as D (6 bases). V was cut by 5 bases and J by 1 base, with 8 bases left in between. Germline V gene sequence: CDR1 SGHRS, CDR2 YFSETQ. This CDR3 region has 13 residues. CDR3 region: CASSEGGTDTQYF. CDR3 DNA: TGCGCCAGCAGTGAGGGGGGCACAGATACGCAGTATTTT.

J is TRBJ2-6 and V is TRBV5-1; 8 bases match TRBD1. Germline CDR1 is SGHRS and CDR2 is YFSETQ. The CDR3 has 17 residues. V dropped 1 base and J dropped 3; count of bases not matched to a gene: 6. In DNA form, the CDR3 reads TGCGCCAGCAGCTTGACCCAGGGGGCGAGTGGGGCCAACGTCCTGACTTTC. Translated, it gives CASSLTQGASGANVLTF.

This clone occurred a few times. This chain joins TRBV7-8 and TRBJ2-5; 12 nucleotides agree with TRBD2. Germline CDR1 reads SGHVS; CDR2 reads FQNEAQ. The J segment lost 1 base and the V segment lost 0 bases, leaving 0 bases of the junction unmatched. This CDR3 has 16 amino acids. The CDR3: CASSLAGLAGQETQYF. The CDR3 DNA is TGTGCCAGCAGCTTAGCGGGACTAGCGGGCCAAGAGACCCAGTACTTC.

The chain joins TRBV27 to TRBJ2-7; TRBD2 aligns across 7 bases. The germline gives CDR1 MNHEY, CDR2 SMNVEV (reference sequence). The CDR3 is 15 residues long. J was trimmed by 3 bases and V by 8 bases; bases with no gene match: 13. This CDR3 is CASGSFSGGIYEQYF. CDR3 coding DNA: TGTGCCAGCGGTTCTTTTTCGGGAGGCATCTACGAGCAGTACTTC.

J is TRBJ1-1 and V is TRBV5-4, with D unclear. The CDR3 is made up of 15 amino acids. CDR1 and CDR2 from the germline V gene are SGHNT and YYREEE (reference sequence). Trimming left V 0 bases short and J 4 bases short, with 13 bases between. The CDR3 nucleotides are TGTGCCAGCAGCTTGGATGCGGGGTTGGCCACTGAAGCTTTCTTT. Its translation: CASSLDAGLATEAFF.

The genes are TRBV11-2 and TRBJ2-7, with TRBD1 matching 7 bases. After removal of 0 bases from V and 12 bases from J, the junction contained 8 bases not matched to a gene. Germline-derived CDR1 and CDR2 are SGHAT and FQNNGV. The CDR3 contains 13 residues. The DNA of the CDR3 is TGTGCCAGCAGCTTAGATTCTCATGGACAGGTGTACTTC. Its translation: CASSLDSHGQVYF.

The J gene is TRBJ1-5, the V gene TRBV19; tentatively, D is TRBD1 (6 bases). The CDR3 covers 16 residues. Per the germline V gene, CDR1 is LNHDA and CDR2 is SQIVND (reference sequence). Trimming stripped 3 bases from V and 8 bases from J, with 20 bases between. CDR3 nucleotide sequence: TGTGCCAGTAGTATCTCCGGGACATCGAACGCGGAGCCCCAGCATTTT. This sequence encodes CASSISGTSNAEPQHF.

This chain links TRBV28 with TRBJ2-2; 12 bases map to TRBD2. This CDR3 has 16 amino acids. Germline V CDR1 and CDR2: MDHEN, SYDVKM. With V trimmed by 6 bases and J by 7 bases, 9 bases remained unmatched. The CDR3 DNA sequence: TGTGCCAGCAGCCGGGCTAGCGGGAGGGCCGTCGGGGAGCTGTTTTTT. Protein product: CASSRASGRAVGELFF.

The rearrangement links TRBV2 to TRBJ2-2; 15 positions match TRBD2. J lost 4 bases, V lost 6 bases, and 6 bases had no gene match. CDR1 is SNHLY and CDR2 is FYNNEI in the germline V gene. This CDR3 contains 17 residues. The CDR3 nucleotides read TGTGCCAGCAGCTTCGGACTAGCGGGAGGGAGCACCGGGGAGCTGTTTTTT. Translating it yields CASSFGLAGGSTGELFF.

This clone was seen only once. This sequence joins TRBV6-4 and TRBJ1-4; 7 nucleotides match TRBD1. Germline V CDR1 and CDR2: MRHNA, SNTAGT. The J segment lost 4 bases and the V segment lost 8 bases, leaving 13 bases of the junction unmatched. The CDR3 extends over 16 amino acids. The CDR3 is CASPNPRDSVNEKLFF. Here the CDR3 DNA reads TGTGCCAGCCCTAATCCCCGGGACAGCGTTAATGAAAAACTGTTTTTT.